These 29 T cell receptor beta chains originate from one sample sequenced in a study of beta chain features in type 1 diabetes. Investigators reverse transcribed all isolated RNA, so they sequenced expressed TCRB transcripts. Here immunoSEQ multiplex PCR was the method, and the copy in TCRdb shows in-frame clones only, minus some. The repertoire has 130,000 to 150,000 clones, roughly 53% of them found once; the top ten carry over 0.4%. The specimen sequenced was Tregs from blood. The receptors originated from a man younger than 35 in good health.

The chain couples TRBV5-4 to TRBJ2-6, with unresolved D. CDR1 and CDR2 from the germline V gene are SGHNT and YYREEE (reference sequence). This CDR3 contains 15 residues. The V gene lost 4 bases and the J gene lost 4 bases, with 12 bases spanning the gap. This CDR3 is CASSRVASGANVLTF. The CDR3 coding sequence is TGTGCCAGCAGCCGGGTGGCATCCGGGGCCAACGTCCTGACTTTC. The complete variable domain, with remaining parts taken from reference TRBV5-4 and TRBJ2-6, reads ETGVTQSPTHLIKTRGQQVTLRCSSQSGHNTVSWYQQALGQGPQFIFQYYREEENGRGNFPPRFSGLQFPNYSSELNVNALELDDSALYLCASSRVASGANVLTFGAGSRLTVL.

The CDR3, as DNA: TGTGCCAGCAGCTTACAGGGTTGGGCCGGGGAGCTGTTTTTT. Translating gives CASSLQGWAGELFF. The chain employs TRBV7-2 and TRBJ2-2; D possibly corresponds to TRBD1 (5 bases). The V end was cut by 2 bases, the J end by 6 bases, with 10 bases between. The CDR3 consists of 14 residues. CDR1 SGHTA and CDR2 FQGNSA come from the germline V gene.

The CDR3 DNA sequence: TGCAGCGTCGCTACAGGGGGTAGTGGTACGCAGTATTTT. This codes for CSVATGGSGTQYF. The rearrangement joins TRBV29-1 to TRBJ2-3, with 8 positions matching TRBD1. V lost 6 bases and J lost 8; bases outside the gene matches: 10. This CDR3 is 13 amino acids long. Per germline, CDR1 SQVTM and CDR2 ANQGSEA.

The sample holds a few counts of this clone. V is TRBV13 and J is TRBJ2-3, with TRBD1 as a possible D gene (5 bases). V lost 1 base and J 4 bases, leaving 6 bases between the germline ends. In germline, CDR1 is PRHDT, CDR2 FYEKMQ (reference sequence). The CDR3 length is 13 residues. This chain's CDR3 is CASSLVGADTQYF. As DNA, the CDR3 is TGTGCCAGCAGCTTAGTAGGGGCAGATACGCAGTATTTT. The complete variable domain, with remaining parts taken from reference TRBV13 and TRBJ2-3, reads AAGVIQSPRHLIKEKRETATLKCYPIPRHDTVYWYQQGPGQDPQFLISFYEKMQSDKGSIPDRFSAQQFSDYHSELNMSSLELGDSALYFCASSLVGADTQYFGPGTRLTVL.

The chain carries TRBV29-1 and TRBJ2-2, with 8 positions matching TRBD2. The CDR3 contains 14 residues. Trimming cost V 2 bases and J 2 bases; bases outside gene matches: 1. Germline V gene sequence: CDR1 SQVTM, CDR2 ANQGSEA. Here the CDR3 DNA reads TGCAGCGTTGAACGGGGGGGTAACACCGGGGAGCTGTTTTTT. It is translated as CSVERGGNTGELFF.

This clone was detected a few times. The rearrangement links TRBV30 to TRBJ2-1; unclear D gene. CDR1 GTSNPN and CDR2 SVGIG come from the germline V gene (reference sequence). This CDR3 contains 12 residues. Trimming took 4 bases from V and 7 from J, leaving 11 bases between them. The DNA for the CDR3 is TGTGCCTGGAAAAAAAGTCGGAATGAGCAGTTCTTC. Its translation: CAWKKSRNEQFF.

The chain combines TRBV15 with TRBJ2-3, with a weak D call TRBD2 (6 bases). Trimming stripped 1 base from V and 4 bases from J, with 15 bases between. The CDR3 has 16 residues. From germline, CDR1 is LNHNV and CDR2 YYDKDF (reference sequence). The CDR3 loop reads CATSRGGLGGADTQYF. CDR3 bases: TGTGCCACCAGCAGAGGGGGCTTAGGAGGGGCAGATACGCAGTATTTT.

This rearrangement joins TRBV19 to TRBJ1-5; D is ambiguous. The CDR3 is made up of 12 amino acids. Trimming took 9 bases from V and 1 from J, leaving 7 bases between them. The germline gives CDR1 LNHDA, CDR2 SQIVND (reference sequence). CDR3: CASGGSNQPQHF. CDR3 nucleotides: TGTGCCAGCGGCGGGAGCAATCAGCCCCAGCATTTT.

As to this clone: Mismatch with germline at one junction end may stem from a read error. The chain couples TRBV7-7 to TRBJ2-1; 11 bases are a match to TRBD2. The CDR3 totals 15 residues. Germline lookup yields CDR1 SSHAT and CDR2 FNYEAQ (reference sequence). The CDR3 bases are TGTGCTAGCAGCTTAGGGACTAGCGGTAACAATGAGCAGTTCTTC. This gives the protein CASSLGTSGNNEQFF. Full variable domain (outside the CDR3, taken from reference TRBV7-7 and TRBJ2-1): GAGVSQSPRYKVTKRGQDVTLRCDPISSHATLYWYQQALGQGPEFLTYFNYEAQPDKSGLPSDRFSAERPEGSISTLTIQRTEQRDSAMYRCASSLGTSGNNEQFFGPGTRLTVL.

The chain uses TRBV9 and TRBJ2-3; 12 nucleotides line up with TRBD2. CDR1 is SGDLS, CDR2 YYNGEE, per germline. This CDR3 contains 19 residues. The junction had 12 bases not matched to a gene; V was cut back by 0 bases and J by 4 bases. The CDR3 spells CASSVGGLAGGPGADTQYF. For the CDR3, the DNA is TGTGCCAGCAGCGTAGGGGGTCTAGCGGGAGGGCCCGGCGCAGATACGCAGTATTTT.

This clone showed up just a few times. The CDR3 spells CASSSGQGGVYGYTF. The CDR3 coding sequence is TGTGCCAGCAGTTCCGGACAGGGGGGAGTCTATGGCTACACCTTC. The J gene is TRBJ1-2, the V gene TRBV27; 10 positions match TRBD1. This CDR3 has 15 amino acids. The germline gives CDR1 MNHEY, CDR2 SMNVEV (reference sequence). The junction had 6 bases not matched to a gene; V was cut back by 4 bases and J by 4 bases.

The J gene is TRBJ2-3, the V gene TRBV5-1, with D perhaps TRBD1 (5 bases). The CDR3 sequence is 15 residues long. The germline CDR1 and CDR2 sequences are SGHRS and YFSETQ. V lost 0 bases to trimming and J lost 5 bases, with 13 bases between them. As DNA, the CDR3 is TGCGCCAGCAGCTTGGGGGCAGGGCGCGGAGATACGCAGTATTTT. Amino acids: CASSLGAGRGDTQYF.

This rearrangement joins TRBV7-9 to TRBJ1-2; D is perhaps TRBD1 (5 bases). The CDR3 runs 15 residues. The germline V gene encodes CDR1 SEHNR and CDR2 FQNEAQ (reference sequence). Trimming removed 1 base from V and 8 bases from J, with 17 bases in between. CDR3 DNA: TGTGCCAGCAGCTTAGTAGGGAGGCAGGGATACGGCTACACCTTC. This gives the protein CASSLVGRQGYGYTF.

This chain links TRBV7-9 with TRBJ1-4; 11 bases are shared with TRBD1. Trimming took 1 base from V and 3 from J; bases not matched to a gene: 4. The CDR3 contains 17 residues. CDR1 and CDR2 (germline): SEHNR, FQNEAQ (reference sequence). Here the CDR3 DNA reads TGTGCCAGCAGCTTAGGGACAGGGGGCGCATCTAATGAAAAACTGTTTTTT. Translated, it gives CASSLGTGGASNEKLFF.

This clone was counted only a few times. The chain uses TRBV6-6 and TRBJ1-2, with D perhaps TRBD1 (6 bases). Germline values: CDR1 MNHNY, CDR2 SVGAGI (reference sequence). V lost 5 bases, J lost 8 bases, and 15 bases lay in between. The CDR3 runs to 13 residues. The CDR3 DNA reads TGTGCCAGCAGTCAACAGGGAGTGCGCGGCTACACCTTC. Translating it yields CASSQQGVRGYTF.

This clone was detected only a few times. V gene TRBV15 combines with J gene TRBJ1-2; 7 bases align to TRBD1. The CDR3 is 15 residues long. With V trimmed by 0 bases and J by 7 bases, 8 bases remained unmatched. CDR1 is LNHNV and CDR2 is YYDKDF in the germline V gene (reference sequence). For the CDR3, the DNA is TGTGCCACCAGCAGAGAATCCGGACAGGCGTTTGGCTACACCTTC. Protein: CATSRESGQAFGYTF.

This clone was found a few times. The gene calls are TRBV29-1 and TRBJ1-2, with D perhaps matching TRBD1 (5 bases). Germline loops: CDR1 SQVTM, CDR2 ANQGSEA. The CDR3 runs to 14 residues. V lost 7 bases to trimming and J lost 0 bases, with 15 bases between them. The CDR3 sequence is CSAPTANSNYGYTF. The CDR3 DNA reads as TGCAGCGCCCCGACAGCAAATTCTAACTATGGCTACACCTTC.

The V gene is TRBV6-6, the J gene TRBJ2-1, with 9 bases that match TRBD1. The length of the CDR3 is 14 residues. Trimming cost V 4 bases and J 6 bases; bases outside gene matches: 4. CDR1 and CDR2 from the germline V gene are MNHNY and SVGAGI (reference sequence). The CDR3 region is CASSSPTGGNEQFF. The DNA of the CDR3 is TGTGCCAGCAGTTCCCCGACAGGGGGCAATGAGCAGTTCTTC.

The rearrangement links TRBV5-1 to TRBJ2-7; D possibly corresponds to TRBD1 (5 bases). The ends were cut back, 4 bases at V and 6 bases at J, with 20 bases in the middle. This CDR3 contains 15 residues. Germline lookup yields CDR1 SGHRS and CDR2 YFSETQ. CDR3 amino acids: CASSPWMGLSGEQYF. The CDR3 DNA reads TGCGCCAGCAGCCCATGGATGGGGCTGTCGGGCGAGCAGTACTTC. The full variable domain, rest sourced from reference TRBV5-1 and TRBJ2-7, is KAGVTQTPRYLIKTRGQQVTLSCSPISGHRSVSWYQQTPGQGLQFLFEYFSETQRNKGNFPGRFSGRQFSNSRSEMNVSTLELGDSALYLCASSPWMGLSGEQYFGPGTRLTVT.

The CDR3, as DNA: TGTGCCAGCAAAGGGGGCTGGGCCGGGGAGCTGTTTTTT. Translating it yields CASKGGWAGELFF. V and J are TRBV6-6 and TRBJ2-2; 7 bases map to TRBD1. Germline assignment: CDR1 MNHNY and CDR2 SVGAGI (reference sequence). The V and J ends lost 7 bases and 6 bases, in that order; junction bases with no gene match: 5. The CDR3 length is 13 residues.

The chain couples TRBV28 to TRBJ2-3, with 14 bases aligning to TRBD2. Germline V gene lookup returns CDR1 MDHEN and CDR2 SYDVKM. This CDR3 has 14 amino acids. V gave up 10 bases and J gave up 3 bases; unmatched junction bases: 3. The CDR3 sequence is CATGLAGGTDTQYF. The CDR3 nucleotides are TGTGCCACTGGACTAGCGGGAGGTACAGATACGCAGTATTTT. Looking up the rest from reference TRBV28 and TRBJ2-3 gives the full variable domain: DVKVTQSSRYLVKRTGEKVFLECVQDMDHENMFWYRQDPGLGLRLIYFSYDVKMKEKGDIPEGYSVSREKKERFSLILESASTNQTSMYLCATGLAGGTDTQYFGPGTRLTVL.

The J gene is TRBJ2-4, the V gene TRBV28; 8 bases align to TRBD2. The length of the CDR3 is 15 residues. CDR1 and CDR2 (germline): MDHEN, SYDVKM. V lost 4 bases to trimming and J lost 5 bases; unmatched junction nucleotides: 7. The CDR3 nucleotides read TGTGCCAGCAGTTCGGGGGACGGGAGGGAAAACATTCAGTACTTC. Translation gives CASSSGDGRENIQYF.

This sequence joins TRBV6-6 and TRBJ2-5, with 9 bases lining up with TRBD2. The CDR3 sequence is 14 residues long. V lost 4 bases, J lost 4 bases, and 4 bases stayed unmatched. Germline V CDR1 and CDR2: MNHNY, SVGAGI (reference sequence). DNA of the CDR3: TGTGCCAGCAGTTCAGGCGGGGGGGCAGAGACCCAGTACTTC. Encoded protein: CASSSGGGAETQYF.

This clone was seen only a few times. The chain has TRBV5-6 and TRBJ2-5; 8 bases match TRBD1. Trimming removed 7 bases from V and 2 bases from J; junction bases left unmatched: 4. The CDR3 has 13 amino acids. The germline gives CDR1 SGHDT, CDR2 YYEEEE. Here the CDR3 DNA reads TGTGCCAGCGCGACAGGGGTGCAAGAGACCCAGTACTTC. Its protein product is CASATGVQETQYF.

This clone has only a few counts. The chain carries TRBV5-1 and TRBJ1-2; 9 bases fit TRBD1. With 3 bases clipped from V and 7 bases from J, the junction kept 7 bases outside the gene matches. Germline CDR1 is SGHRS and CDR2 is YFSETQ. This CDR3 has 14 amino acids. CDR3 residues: CASSSTGQGFGYTF. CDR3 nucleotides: TGCGCCAGCAGCTCAACGGGACAGGGATTTGGCTACACCTTC.

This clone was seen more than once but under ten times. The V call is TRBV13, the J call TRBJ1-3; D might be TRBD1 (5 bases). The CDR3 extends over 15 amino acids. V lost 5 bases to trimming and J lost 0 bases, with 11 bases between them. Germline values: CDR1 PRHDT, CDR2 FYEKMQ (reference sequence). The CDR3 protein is CASSAGWDSGNTIYF. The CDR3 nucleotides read TGTGCCAGCAGCGCAGGGTGGGACTCTGGAAACACCATATATTTT.

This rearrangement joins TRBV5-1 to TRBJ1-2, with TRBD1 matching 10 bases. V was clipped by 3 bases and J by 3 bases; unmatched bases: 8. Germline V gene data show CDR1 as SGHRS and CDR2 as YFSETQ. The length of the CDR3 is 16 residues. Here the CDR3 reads CASSSGPTGGDYGYTF. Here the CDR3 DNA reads TGCGCCAGCAGCTCTGGACCGACAGGGGGCGACTATGGCTACACCTTC.

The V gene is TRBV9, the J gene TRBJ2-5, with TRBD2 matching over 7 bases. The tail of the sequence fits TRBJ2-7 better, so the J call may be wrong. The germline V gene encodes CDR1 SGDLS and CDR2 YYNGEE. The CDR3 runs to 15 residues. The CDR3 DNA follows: TGTGCCAGCAGCGTAGGCCTCCGGGACTACGACGAGCAGTACTTC. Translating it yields CASSVGLRDYDEQYF.

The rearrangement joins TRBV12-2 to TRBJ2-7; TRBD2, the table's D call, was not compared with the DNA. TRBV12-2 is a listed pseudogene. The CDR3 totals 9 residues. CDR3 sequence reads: CASRLYGLF. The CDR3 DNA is TGTGCAAGTCGCTTATACGGACTCTTC.